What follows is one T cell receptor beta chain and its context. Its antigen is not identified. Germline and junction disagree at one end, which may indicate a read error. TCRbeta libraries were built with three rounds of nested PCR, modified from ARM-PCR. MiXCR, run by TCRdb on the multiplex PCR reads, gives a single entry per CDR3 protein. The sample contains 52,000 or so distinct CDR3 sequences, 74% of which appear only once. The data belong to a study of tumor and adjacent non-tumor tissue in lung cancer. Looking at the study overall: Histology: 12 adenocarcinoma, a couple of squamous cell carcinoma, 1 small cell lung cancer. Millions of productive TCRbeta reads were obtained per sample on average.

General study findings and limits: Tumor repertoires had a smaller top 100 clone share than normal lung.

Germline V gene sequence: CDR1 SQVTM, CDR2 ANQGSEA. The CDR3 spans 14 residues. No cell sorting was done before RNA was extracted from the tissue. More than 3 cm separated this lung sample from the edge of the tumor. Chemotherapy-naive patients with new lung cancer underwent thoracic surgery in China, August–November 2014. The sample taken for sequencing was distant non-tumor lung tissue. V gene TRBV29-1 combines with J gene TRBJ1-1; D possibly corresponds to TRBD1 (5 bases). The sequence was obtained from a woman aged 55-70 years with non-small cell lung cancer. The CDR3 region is CSVALSQVAAEAFF. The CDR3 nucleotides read TGTAGCGTTGCCTTGTCACAGGTGGCCGCTGAAGCTTTCTTT.